This T cell receptor beta chain was observed in a study of T cell responses to AZD1222 COVID-19 vaccine. Germline values: CDR1 KGHSH, CDR2 LQKENI. CDR3 length equals 15 residues. V dropped 3 bases and J dropped 5; count of bases not matched to a gene: 9. Assay: immunoSEQ multiplex PCR; the TCRdb copy retains only in-frame clones and omits some. Found here are roughly 170,000 clones, 85% to 95% of them singletons; the top ten hold about 0.9%. The sample consisted of peripheral blood, taken on day 0 of AZD1222 vaccination. The rearrangement uses TRBV18 and TRBJ2-7; 8 bases agree with TRBD1. The sequence was collected from an adult in good health. As DNA, the CDR3 is TGTGCCAGCTCACCCTCCGCGGACAGGGTCCACGAGCAGTACTTC. Amino acid sequence: CASSPSADRVHEQYF.